The 17 T cell receptor beta chains reported below all come from one sample, sequenced in a study of tumor and adjacent non-tumor tissue in lung cancer. RNA was extracted from bulk tissue without any cell sorting. Three rounds of nested PCR, following a modified ARM-PCR protocol, produced the TCRbeta library. TCRdb redid the calling of the multiplex PCR reads with MiXCR, one entry per CDR3 protein. The sample includes 100,000 to 150,000 distinct CDR3 sequences, 66% of them seen just once. Sample: lung tumor tissue. Receptor source: a man in his thirties or forties with non-small cell lung cancer.

This clonotype was recorded at least ten times. The gene calls are TRBV12-3 or TRBV12-4 and TRBJ1-5, with unresolved D. The CDR3 runs to 14 residues. V lost 5 bases and J lost 3, with 11 bases in between. CDR3 amino acids: CASSSSAVNQPQHF. Written as DNA, the CDR3 is TGTGCCAGCAGTAGCTCGGCGGTCAATCAGCCCCAGCATTTT.

This clonotype was recorded only once. A much larger clonotype is one base distant, so this may be a read error. As the CDR3 is not closed by the conserved phenylalanine or tryptophan, this likely results from a read error. The gene calls are TRBV12-3 or TRBV12-4 and TRBJ2-7; TRBD1 agrees at 10 bases. The CDR3 has 14 residues. The V segment lost 7 bases and the J segment 3 bases; nucleotides outside the gene matches: 6. DNA for the CDR3: TGTGCCAGCACCACGGGACAGGGGAACTACGAGCAGTACTCC. Protein: CASTTGQGNYEQYS.

In regard to this clonotype: An end of the junction does not agree with germline; a read error may underlie this. The gene calls are TRBV7-3 and TRBJ2-3; 9 bases agree with TRBD2. Germline V gives CDR1 SGHTA, CDR2 FQGTGA. The CDR3 is 15 residues long. The CDR3 here is CASSSSGRNADMQYF. CDR3 nucleotides: TGTGCTAGCAGCTCAAGCGGGAGGAACGCAGATATGCAGTATTTT.

As to this clonotype: At one end, the junction sequence differs from germline, possibly due to a read error. V and J are TRBV5-1 and TRBJ1-1; D gene uncertain. Looked up from germline, CDR1 is SGHRS and CDR2 is YFSETQ. This CDR3 comprises 13 residues. The CDR3 nucleotides are TGCGCCAGCACCCTGAATGTGAACACTGAAGCTTTGTTT. Its translation: CASTLNVNTEALF.

As regards this clonotype: One junction end does not reproduce the germline sequence, and a read error may be involved. This chain joins TRBV4-3 and TRBJ2-3; 9 bases are shared with TRBD2. The length of the CDR3 is 16 residues. Germline CDR1 reads LGHNA; CDR2 reads YSLEER. The CDR3 reads CASSVGSGLAPDTQYF. The CDR3 DNA is TGCGCCAGCAGCGTTGGATCGGGACTAGCCCCAGATACGCAATATTTT.

The CDR3 here is CASREIGGTGEAFF. Written as DNA, the CDR3 is TGTGCCAGTAGAGAGATAGGGGGGACAGGTGAAGCTTTCTTT. The chain has TRBV12-3 or TRBV12-4 and TRBJ1-1; 8 bases match TRBD1. This CDR3 has 14 residues. The trim removed 9 bases at V and 7 bases at J, leaving 13 bases unmatched.

Notes on this clonotype: A single base separates this from a much larger clone, so it may be a read error. The chain recombines TRBV20-1 with TRBJ2-2, with 8 bases lining up with TRBD1. The junction had 10 bases not matched to a gene; V was cut back by 8 bases and J by 5 bases. CDR1 is DFQATT and CDR2 is SNEGSKA in the germline V gene (reference sequence). The CDR3 is made up of 14 amino acids. For the CDR3, the DNA is TGCAGTACCTTAGGACAGGGACGAACCGGGGAGCTGTTTTTT. Protein: CSTLGQGRTGELFF.

A note on this clonotype: At one end, the junction sequence differs from germline, possibly due to a read error. This chain joins TRBV5-1 and TRBJ2-2; D possibly corresponds to TRBD2 (6 bases). The CDR3 covers 14 residues. Germline lookup yields CDR1 SGHRS and CDR2 YFSETQ. The CDR3 DNA reads as TGCACCAGCGAGGCGGGGTCGAACACCGGGGAGCTGTTTTTT. This translates into CTSEAGSNTGELFF.

Comments on this clonotype: In this CDR3 the conserved last residue, phenylalanine or tryptophan, is missing, so a read error is likely. The rearrangement joins TRBV5-4 to TRBJ2-7; D is unresolved. The V gene's germline CDR1 is SGHNT and CDR2 YYREEE (reference sequence). V was shortened by 4 bases and J by 5 bases, with 13 bases between the two germline ends. This CDR3 has 13 amino acids. This CDR3 is CASSPGLRDEQYL. The CDR3 DNA follows: TGTGCCAGCAGCCCGGGCCTTAGGGACGAGCAGTACCTC.

Turning to this clonotype: This may come from a read error, since a much larger clone is one base off. The chain recombines TRBV12-3 or TRBV12-4 with TRBJ2-1; D is ambiguous. V lost 6 bases and J 8 bases, leaving 11 bases between the germline ends. This CDR3 has 12 residues. CDR3 sequence: CASRGAYYEQFF. The CDR3 DNA sequence: TGTGCCAGCAGGGGCGCGTACTATGAGCAGTTCTTC.

To note about this clonotype: No DNA is shown, since the ends of the CDR3 on it are uncertain; the CDR3 is the one TCRdb lists. The chain combines TRBV11-3 with TRBJ2-1; the DNA was not compared with TRBD1, the D call given in the table. In germline, CDR1 is SGHNT, CDR2 YENEEA. The CDR3 comprises 14 residues, both ends counted. CDR3 in amino acids: CASSFWGHGNEHFF.

In regard to this clonotype: Lacking the conserved final phenylalanine or tryptophan, this CDR3 likely reflects a read error. The chain uses TRBV30 and TRBJ1-1, with D unresolved. CDR3 length equals 12 residues. Trimming removed 0 bases at V and 6 bases at J, with 8 bases between. The germline V gene encodes CDR1 GTSNPN and CDR2 SVGIG (reference sequence). The CDR3 DNA is TGTGCCTGGAGTGTACCCGGCTCTGAAGCTTTCCTT. Translating it yields CAWSVPGSEAFL.

The rearrangement joins TRBV11-2 to TRBJ2-7, with 9 bases fitting TRBD1. Germline CDR1 is SGHAT and CDR2 is FQNNGV. The CDR3 loop spans 16 amino acids. V shed 7 bases, J shed 5 bases, and the junction held 15 bases outside the gene matches. The CDR3 DNA is TGTGCCAGCATACGAGGACGAGGGACAGGGATGGACGAGCAGTACTTC. Residues: CASIRGRGTGMDEQYF.

Note on this clonotype: A read error may explain this, as a much larger clone is one base away. The genes are TRBV20-1 and TRBJ2-1; 7 bases are a match to TRBD2. The CDR3 extends over 16 amino acids. Germline V gene sequence: CDR1 DFQATT, CDR2 SNEGSKA (reference sequence). This CDR3 is CSARVQGGSSYNQQFF. The CDR3 region has the DNA TGCAGTGCTAGAGTTCAGGGCGGGAGCTCCTACAATCAGCAGTTCTTC.

In its sample, this clonotype was seen a few times. V usage is TRBV24-1 and J usage is TRBJ2-1; D is tentatively TRBD1 or TRBD2 (5 bases each). Germline V CDR1 and CDR2: KGHDR, SFDVKD. V was cut by 0 bases and J by 8 bases, with 16 bases left in between. CDR3 length: 16 residues. The CDR3 nucleotides read TGTGCCACCAGTGATTTGAGAGGGCAAGGGGTTGATGAGCAGTTCTTC. Protein: CATSDLRGQGVDEQFF.

Worth noting for this clonotype: One end of the junction is discordant with germline, which a read error may explain. The V gene is TRBV12-3 or TRBV12-4, the J gene TRBJ2-7; D perhaps matches TRBD2 (5 bases). The CDR3 is 15 amino acids. DNA for the CDR3: TGTGTCAGCAGTTTGGGAGAGACACCCCTCTACGAGCAGTACTTC. Amino acid sequence: CVSSLGETPLYEQYF.

This clonotype has more than one count but fewer than ten. This chain uses TRBV5-4 with TRBJ1-1; D is unresolved. The germline V gene has CDR1 SGHNT and CDR2 YYREEE (reference sequence). The length of the CDR3 is 14 residues. Trimming removed 4 bases at V and 1 base at J, with 11 bases between. DNA of the CDR3: TGTGCCAGCAGCGTAGACATCGAGAACACTGAAGCTTTCTTT. Protein: CASSVDIENTEAFF.